The rows below give T cell receptor beta chains drawn from one sample of a study of long-term antiretroviral therapy in people with HIV. Measured with immunoSEQ multiplex PCR; TCRdb has only the in-frame clones, and not every one. The repertoire holds 31,000 or so clones, with approximately 91% as singletons. Here the sequenced sample was unsorted PBMCs, taken around 5 years before starting antiretroviral therapy. These receptor sequences come from a middle-aged man with HIV. Each CDR3 is given with its conserved first and last residue. D genes are given only for firm matches. Only part of the rows carry a size: once, few, many, or a class if the clone is expanded.

D,V,size,J,DNA,CDR3
.,TRBV4-3,.,TRBJ2-7,TGCGCCAGCAGCCAAGACTGGGGGACACTCCACGAGCAGTACTTC,CASSQDWGTLHEQYF
.,TRBV6-5,few,TRBJ1-6,TGTGCCAGCAGTTCGAGGGATCGCTCACCCCTCCACTTT,CASSSRDRSPLHF
.,TRBV30,.,TRBJ2-3,TGTGCCTGGAGCCTCAGCACAGATACGCAGTATTTT,CAWSLSTDTQYF
.,TRBV5-5,.,TRBJ2-5,TGTGCCAGCAGCTTAAGACAGACGGAGACCCAGTACTTC,CASSLRQTETQYF
TRBD1,TRBV18,.,TRBJ1-2,TGTGCCAGCTCACCGGGACAGGGGGCTTACGGCTATGGCTACACCTTC,CASSPGQGAYGYGYTF
TRBD2,TRBV11-3,.,TRBJ2-4,TGTGCCAGCAGCTTAGGTAGCGGGAGTGACATTCAGTACTTC,CASSLGSGSDIQYF
.,TRBV20-1,.,TRBJ2-1,TGCAGTGCCATAAACAATGAGCAGTTCTTC,CSAINNEQFF
.,TRBV15,.,TRBJ1-4,TGTGCCACCAGCAGAGCTCCTAATGAAAAACTGTTTTTT,CATSRAPNEKLFF
TRBD1,TRBV5-1,once,TRBJ1-4,TGCGCCAGCAGCCTGACAGGGTTTGAAAAACTGTTTTTT,CASSLTGFEKLFF
.,TRBV5-4,.,TRBJ1-2,TGTGCCAGCAGCCACGAGGGCAGGGCAACCTATGGCTACACCTTC,CASSHEGRATYGYTF
.,TRBV18,.,TRBJ1-4,TGTGCCAGCTCACCAACCTTCGCAACTAATGAAAAACTGTTTTTT,CASSPTFATNEKLFF
.,TRBV5-1,.,TRBJ2-3,TGCGCCAGCAGCTTGGCAGGTCGGGACCGAGGTAGCACAGATACGCAGTATTTT,CASSLAGRDRGSTDTQYF
.,TRBV4-2,.,TRBJ1-5,TGTGCCAGCAGCCACTTCCGTTACAATCAGCCCCAGCATTTT,CASSHFRYNQPQHF
.,TRBV9,.,TRBJ2-5,TGTGCCAGCAGCGTAGGACGGGAAGTATACCAAGAGACCCAGTACTTC,CASSVGREVYQETQYF
.,TRBV19,.,TRBJ2-2,TGTGCCGCCAGGGACACCGGGGAGCTGTTTTTT,CAARDTGELFF
.,TRBV10-2,.,TRBJ1-1,TGCGCCAGCAGTGAGTCGCTAGCCTACACTGAAGCTTTCTTT,CASSESLAYTEAFF
TRBD1,TRBV9,.,TRBJ2-1,TGTGCCAGCAGCGTAGTAGGGGACAGGGATGAGCAGTTCTTC,CASSVVGDRDEQFF
.,TRBV6-6,.,TRBJ2-7,TGTGCCATCTCGCGAGGACACTTCTACGAGCAGTACTTC,CAISRGHFYEQYF
.,TRBV10-1,.,TRBJ2-2,TGCGCCAGCAGCCCCATGAGGCAGGGCCCCAACACCGGGGAGCTGTTTTTT,CASSPMRQGPNTGELFF
TRBD2,TRBV4-3,.,TRBJ2-7,TGCGCCAGCAGCCAAGAGGCTAGCGGGGTCTACGAGCAGTACTTC,CASSQEASGVYEQYF
TRBD1,TRBV7-9,once,TRBJ2-7,TGTGCCAGCAGCCCAGGACAGGGGTTATCCTACGAGCAGTACTTC,CASSPGQGLSYEQYF
TRBD2,TRBV5-4,once,TRBJ2-1,TGTGCCAGCAGCCCCCACGGGACTAGCGTCTACAATGAGCAGTTCTTC,CASSPHGTSVYNEQFF
.,TRBV2,.,TRBJ2-3,TGTGCCAGCAGTGATCTCGCCCCCCTCCCCGATACGCAGTATTTT,CASSDLAPLPDTQYF
.,TRBV18,.,TRBJ1-1,TGTGCCAGCTCACCCGGGGTAACTGAAGCTTTCTTT,CASSPGVTEAFF
.,TRBV19,few,TRBJ2-7,TGTGCCAGTAGTACCGTCGGGGCGTCCTACGAGCAGTACTTC,CASSTVGASYEQYF
TRBD1,TRBV10-3,few,TRBJ1-2,TGTGCCATCAGACCGCAGGGGGAGGCAGGCTACACCTTC,CAIRPQGEAGYTF
.,TRBV7-8,.,TRBJ2-5,TGTGCCAGCAGCTTAAAAGGGGACCCCGGGAAGACCCAGTACTTC,CASSLKGDPGKTQYF
.,TRBV6-5,.,TRBJ2-7,TGTGCCTCCTCGGGGGACTCCTACGAGCAGTACTTC,CASSGDSYEQYF
TRBD1,TRBV5-4,.,TRBJ1-2,TGTGCCAGCAGCTCACCCACAGGGGCGACGGGGGGCTACACCTTC,CASSSPTGATGGYTF
.,TRBV18,.,TRBJ2-5,TGTGCCAGCTCACCAGGACGTACAGGGAGTGGAGAGACCCAGTACTTC,CASSPGRTGSGETQYF
TRBD2,TRBV7-2,.,TRBJ2-5,TGTGCCAGCAGCTTTAGCGGGGGGGCGGGGGAGACCCAGTACTTC,CASSFSGGAGETQYF
.,TRBV2,.,TRBJ1-5,TGTGCCAGCAGCGCCGTAAATCAGCCCCAGCATTTT,CASSAVNQPQHF
.,TRBV7-9,.,TRBJ1-1,TGTGCCAGCAGCTTCGACGGAAACACTGAAGCTTTCTTT,CASSFDGNTEAFF
.,TRBV5-1,once,TRBJ2-7,TGCGCCAGCACCGACCCACAGGGAAGCTCCTACGAGCAGTACTTC,CASTDPQGSSYEQYF
.,TRBV18,.,TRBJ1-1,TGTGCCAGCTCACCACTGTCAGGGGATACTGAAGCTTTCTTT,CASSPLSGDTEAFF
TRBD1,TRBV7-9,.,TRBJ2-7,TGTGCCAGCAGCTTACCGGGACAGGGGGCCCACGAGCAGTACTTC,CASSLPGQGAHEQYF
TRBD1,TRBV19,.,TRBJ2-7,TGTGCCAGTAGCCATAGGGACAGTTACTACGAGCAGTACTTC,CASSHRDSYYEQYF
TRBD2,TRBV18,.,TRBJ2-7,TGTGCCAGCTCACCACCGGGCGGCGGGGGAGCCTACGAGCAGTACTTC,CASSPPGGGGAYEQYF
.,TRBV4-3,.,TRBJ2-7,TGCGCCAGCAGCCAAGCTGAATCCTACGAGCAGTACTTC,CASSQAESYEQYF
.,TRBV5-4,.,TRBJ1-2,TGTGCCAGCAGCTTGGCGCAGGGTGCTTATGGCTACACCTTC,CASSLAQGAYGYTF
TRBD2,TRBV4-1,once,TRBJ2-7,TGCGCCAGCAGCTTCCAGACTAGCGGGAGGGCCCACGAGCAGTACTTC,CASSFQTSGRAHEQYF
TRBD1,TRBV6-4,.,TRBJ1-5,TGTGCCAGCAGTGGCGACCGACAGGGCGTCCAAAAGGAAAATCAGCCCCAGCATTTT,CASSGDRQGVQKENQPQHF
.,TRBV7-9,.,TRBJ2-3,TGTGCCAGCAGCTTAGGGGGGGCAGATACGCAGTATTTT,CASSLGGADTQYF
.,TRBV7-3,.,TRBJ2-2,TGTGCCAGCAGCCTCTCGGGACTGGAGCACACCGGGGAGCTGTTTTTT,CASSLSGLEHTGELFF
.,TRBV7-2,.,TRBJ2-1,TGTGCCAGCAGCTTAGTCGCGCCAGCGGCCTCCTACAATGAGCAGTTCTTC,CASSLVAPAASYNEQFF